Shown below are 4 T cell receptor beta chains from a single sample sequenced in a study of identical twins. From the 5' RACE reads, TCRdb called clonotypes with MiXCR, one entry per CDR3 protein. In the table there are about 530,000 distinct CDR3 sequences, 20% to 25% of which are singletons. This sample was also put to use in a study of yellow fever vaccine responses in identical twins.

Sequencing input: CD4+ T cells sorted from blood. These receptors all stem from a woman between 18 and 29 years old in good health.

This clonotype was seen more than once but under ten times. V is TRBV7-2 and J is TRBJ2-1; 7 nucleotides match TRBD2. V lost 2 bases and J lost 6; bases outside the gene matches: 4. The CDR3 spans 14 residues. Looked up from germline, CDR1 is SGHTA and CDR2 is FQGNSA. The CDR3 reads CASSLRRLANEQFF. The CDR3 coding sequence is TGTGCCAGCAGCTTAAGGCGACTAGCCAATGAGCAGTTCTTC.

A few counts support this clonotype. CDR3: CASSVGATNEKLFF. CDR3 nucleotides: TGCGCCAGCAGCGTAGGAGCAACTAATGAAAAACTGTTTTTT. The V and J genes are TRBV5-1 and TRBJ1-4; D gene ambiguous. V lost 4 bases, J lost 0 bases, and 7 bases lay in between. The CDR3 loop spans 14 amino acids. Germline V lookup: CDR1 SGHRS, CDR2 YFSETQ.

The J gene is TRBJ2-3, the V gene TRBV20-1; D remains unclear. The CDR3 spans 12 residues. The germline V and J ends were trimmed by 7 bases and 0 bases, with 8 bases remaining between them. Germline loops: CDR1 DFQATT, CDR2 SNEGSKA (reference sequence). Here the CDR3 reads CSGLTSTDTQYF. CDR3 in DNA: TGCAGTGGCCTAACTAGCACAGATACGCAGTATTTT.

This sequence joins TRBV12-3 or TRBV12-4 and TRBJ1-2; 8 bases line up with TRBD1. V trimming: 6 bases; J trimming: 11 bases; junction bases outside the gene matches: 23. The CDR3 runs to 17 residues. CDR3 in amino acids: CASRAWGTGLNEGGYTF. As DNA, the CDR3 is TGTGCCAGCAGAGCGTGGGGGACAGGACTAAATGAGGGGGGATACACCTTC.